This TCR beta chain was captured in a study of cytomegalovirus exposure and HLA in healthy donors. The study, taken as a whole, reports: In an earlier analysis, most TCR beta V segments were productive about 87% or about 30% of the time. In a later analysis, DRB1 alleles had the most associated TCRs; HLA-C alleles the fewest. What a later analysis reportedly showed was that an Asian-associated ancestry cluster had fewer N-insertions than the 666-donor mean.

Use of 60 Vbeta and 13 Jbeta primers characterized the PCR. Some clones are missing from TCRdb's copy, which holds only in-frame ones; the method was immunoSEQ multiplex PCR. The repertoire holds 180,000 or so clones, with approximately 83% as singletons. Deletions cut 6 bases from V and 4 bases from J, with 16 bases between. The CDR3 consists of 15 residues. Looked up from germline, CDR1 is MNHNS and CDR2 is SASEGT. This clone was detected once. Its specificity is unknown. The chain employs TRBV6-1 and TRBJ2-1, with no clear D. The source material was PBMCs. The sequence derives from a man aged 18 to 35 in good health and CMV-seropositive. CDR3 nucleotide sequence: TGTGCCAGCAGCGCCGACGCCGGCGGATACAATGAGCAGTTCTTC. Amino acid sequence: CASSADAGGYNEQFF.